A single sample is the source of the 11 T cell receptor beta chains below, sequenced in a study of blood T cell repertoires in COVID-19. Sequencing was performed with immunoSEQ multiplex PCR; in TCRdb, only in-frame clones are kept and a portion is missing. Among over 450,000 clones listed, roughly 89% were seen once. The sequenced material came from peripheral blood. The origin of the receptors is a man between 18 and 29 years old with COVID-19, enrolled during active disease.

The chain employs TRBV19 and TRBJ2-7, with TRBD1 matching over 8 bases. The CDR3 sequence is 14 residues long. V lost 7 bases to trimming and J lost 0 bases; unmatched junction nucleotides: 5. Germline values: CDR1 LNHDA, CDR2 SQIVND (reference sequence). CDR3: CASKSTGGSYEQYF. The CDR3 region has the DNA TGTGCCAGTAAATCAACAGGGGGCTCCTACGAGCAGTACTTC.

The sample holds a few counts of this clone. CDR3 protein: CASSRLAGGSTDTQYF. DNA for the CDR3: TGTGCCAGCAGCCGACTAGCGGGGGGATCCACAGATACGCAGTATTTT. V usage is TRBV4-2 and J usage is TRBJ2-3; 13 bases map to TRBD2. V shed 4 bases and J 2 bases; nucleotides not matched to a gene: 3. The length of the CDR3 is 16 residues. CDR1 LGHNA and CDR2 YNFKEQ come from the germline V gene.

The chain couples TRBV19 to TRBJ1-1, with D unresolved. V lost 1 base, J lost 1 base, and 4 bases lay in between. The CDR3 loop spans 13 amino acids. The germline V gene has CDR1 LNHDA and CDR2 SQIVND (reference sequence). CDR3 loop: CASSIASNTEAFF. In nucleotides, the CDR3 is TGTGCCAGTAGTATAGCTTCGAACACTGAAGCTTTCTTT.

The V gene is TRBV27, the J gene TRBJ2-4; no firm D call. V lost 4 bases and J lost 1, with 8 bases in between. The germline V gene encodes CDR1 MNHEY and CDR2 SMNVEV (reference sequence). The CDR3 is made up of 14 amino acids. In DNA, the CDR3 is TGTGCCAGCAGTTCCGGTGGTGCCAAAAACATTCAGTACTTC. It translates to CASSSGGAKNIQYF.

The CDR3 DNA sequence: TGCGCCAGCAGCCAACGAGCGGGGGGCACAGATACGCAGTATTTT. This codes for CASSQRAGGTDTQYF. The chain is built from TRBV4-1 and TRBJ2-3; TRBD2 matches at 8 bases. The junction had 2 bases not matched to a gene; V was cut back by 2 bases and J by 1 base. Germline CDR1 reads MGHRA; CDR2 reads YSYEKL. This CDR3 has 15 amino acids.

The CDR3 is CATRKAGWLDTQYF. The CDR3 DNA is TGTGCCACCCGTAAAGCGGGGTGGTTGGATACGCAGTATTTT. V usage is TRBV7-2 and J usage is TRBJ2-3, with TRBD2 matching over 7 bases. Germline-derived CDR1 and CDR2 are SGHTA and FQGNSA. This CDR3 has 14 amino acids. V dropped 10 bases and J dropped 6; count of bases not matched to a gene: 13.

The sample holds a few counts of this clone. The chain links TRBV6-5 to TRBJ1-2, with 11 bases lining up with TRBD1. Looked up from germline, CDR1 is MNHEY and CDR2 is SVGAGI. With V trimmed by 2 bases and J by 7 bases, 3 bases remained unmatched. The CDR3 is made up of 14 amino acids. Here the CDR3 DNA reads TGTGCCAGCAGTTACGGACAGGGGGCTGCTGGCTACACCTTC. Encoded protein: CASSYGQGAAGYTF.

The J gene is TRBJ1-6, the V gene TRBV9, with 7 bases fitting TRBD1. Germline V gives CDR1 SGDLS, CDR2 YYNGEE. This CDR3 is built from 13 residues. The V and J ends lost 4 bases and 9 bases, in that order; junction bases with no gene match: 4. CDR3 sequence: CASSSTGFSPLHF. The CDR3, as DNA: TGTGCCAGCAGCTCGACAGGGTTTTCACCCCTCCACTTT.

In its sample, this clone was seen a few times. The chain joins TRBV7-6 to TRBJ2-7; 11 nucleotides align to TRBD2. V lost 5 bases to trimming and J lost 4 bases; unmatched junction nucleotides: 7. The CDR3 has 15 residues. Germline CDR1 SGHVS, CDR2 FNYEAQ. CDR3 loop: CASSRFSGRAYEQYF. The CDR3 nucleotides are TGTGCCAGCAGCCGCTTTAGCGGGAGGGCTTACGAGCAGTACTTC.

The CDR3 is CASRDSTGLSYNEQFF. CDR3 in DNA: TGCGCCAGCAGAGACTCCACAGGGTTGTCCTACAATGAGCAGTTCTTC. V and J are TRBV10-2 and TRBJ2-1; tentative D call: TRBD1 (6 bases). Trimming pared 6 bases from V and 1 base from J, leaving 16 bases between. The CDR3 has 16 amino acids. CDR1 and CDR2 from the germline V gene are WSHSY and SAAADI.

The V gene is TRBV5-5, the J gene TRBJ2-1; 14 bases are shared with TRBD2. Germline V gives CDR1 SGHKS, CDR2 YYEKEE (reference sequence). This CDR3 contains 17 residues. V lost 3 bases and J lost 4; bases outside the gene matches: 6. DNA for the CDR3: TGTGCCAGCAGCTCCGGACTAGCGGGGGGTTGGTACAATGAGCAGTTCTTC. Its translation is CASSSGLAGGWYNEQFF. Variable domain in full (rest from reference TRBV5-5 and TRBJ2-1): DAGVTQSPTHLIKTRGQQVTLRCSPISGHKSVSWYQQVLGQGPQFIFQYYEKEERGRGNFPDRFSARQFPNYSSELNVNALLLGDSALYLCASSSGLAGGWYNEQFFGPGTRLTVL.